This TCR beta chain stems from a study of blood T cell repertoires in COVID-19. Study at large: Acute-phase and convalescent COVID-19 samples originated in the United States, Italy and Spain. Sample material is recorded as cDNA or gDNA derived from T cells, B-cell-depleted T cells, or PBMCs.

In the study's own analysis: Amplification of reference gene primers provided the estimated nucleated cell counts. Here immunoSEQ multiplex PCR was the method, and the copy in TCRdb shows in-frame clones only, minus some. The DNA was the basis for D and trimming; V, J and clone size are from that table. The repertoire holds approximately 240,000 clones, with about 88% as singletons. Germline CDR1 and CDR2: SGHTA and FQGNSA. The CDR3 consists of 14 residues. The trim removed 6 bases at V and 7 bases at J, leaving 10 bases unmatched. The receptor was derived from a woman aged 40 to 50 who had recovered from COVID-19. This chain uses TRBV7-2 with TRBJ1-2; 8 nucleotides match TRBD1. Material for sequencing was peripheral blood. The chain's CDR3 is CASSFTGGAGGYTF. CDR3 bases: TGTGCCAGCAGTTTTACAGGGGGGGCGGGTGGCTACACCTTC.